A selection of T cell receptor beta chains follows, all from one sample in a study of beta chain features in type 1 diabetes. The data were produced by immunoSEQ multiplex PCR, yet TCRdb's version contains in-frame clones alone and is incomplete. The table includes 350,000 to 400,000 clones, around 12% detected once. Sequences were obtained from naive CD4+ T cells from blood. The receptors were sampled from a woman between 18 and 29 years old with type 1 diabetes. The CDR3 runs from the conserved cysteine through the conserved F or W. A D gene is named only where the DNA matches it firmly. The size field is filled for only some rows; it gives once, few, many or a size class.

DNA: TGTGCCAGCAGCCCACAGGGGGACCCCCAGTACTTC; CDR3: CASSPQGDPQYF; V: TRBV7-9; D: TRBD1; size: few; J: TRBJ2-7
DNA: TGTGCTAGCAGTCGGACGGAGGGATCCTACAATGAGCAGTTCTTC; CDR3: CASSRTEGSYNEQFF; V: TRBV7-7; D: NA; size: few; J: TRBJ2-1
DNA: TGTGCCAGCCTGGGCCTAGCGGGACTCAGAAGGGAGACCCAGTACTTC; CDR3: CASLGLAGLRRETQYF; V: TRBV21-1; D: NA; size: NA; J: TRBJ2-5
DNA: TGTGCCAGCAGCCCTACGACAGTGGCCCGCCGGGAGACCCAGTACTTC; CDR3: CASSPTTVARRETQYF; V: TRBV11-2; D: NA; size: NA; J: TRBJ2-5
DNA: TGTGCCAGCAGTTCCCAGGCAGATACGCAGTATTTT; CDR3: CASSSQADTQYF; V: TRBV6-5; D: NA; size: NA; J: TRBJ2-3
DNA: TGTGCCAGCAGCTTTCCGTCGGGAGGGCCTTCCGAGCAGTACTTC; CDR3: CASSFPSGGPSEQYF; V: TRBV11-3; D: TRBD2; size: few; J: TRBJ2-7
DNA: TGTGCCAGCAGCGGCGGGGCAGGAAACGAGCAGTACTTC; CDR3: CASSGGAGNEQYF; V: TRBV7-6; D: NA; size: NA; J: TRBJ2-7
DNA: TGTGCCAGCAGCCGCCTTGGCGGGGGGATACGCACAGATACGCAGTATTTT; CDR3: CASSRLGGGIRTDTQYF; V: TRBV5-4; D: TRBD2; size: few; J: TRBJ2-3
DNA: TGTGCCGGGGGGACTAGCGGGGGACACAATGAGCAGTTCTTC; CDR3: CAGGTSGGHNEQFF; V: TRBV5-4; D: TRBD2; size: NA; J: TRBJ2-1
DNA: TGTGCCAGCAGCTCGCTGACAGGGGCGACCTACGAGCAGTACTTC; CDR3: CASSSLTGATYEQYF; V: TRBV11-2; D: TRBD1; size: few; J: TRBJ2-7
DNA: TGTGCCAGCAGCGTAGGAACAGGGGTCAGGAAACTGTTTTTT; CDR3: CASSVGTGVRKLFF; V: TRBV9; D: TRBD1; size: few; J: TRBJ1-4
DNA: TGTGCCTGGTCGGGTTCCACTGAAGCTTTCTTT; CDR3: CAWSGSTEAFF; V: TRBV30; D: NA; size: few; J: TRBJ1-1
DNA: TGTGCCAGTAGTATAGAGGCAGGGTCCTACAATGAGCAGTTCTTC; CDR3: CASSIEAGSYNEQFF; V: TRBV19; D: NA; size: NA; J: TRBJ2-1
DNA: TGTGCCAGTAGTATCGGGACAGGGTCCTACGAGCAGTACTTC; CDR3: CASSIGTGSYEQYF; V: TRBV19; D: TRBD1; size: few; J: TRBJ2-7
DNA: TGTGCCAGCAGCTTATCGGCCGGCGAAGGACTGTCCCTCGGCTACACCTTC; CDR3: CASSLSAGEGLSLGYTF; V: TRBV7-9; D: NA; size: few; J: TRBJ1-2
DNA: TGCGCCAGCAGCTACCCGACAGGCCAAGAGACCCAGTACTTC; CDR3: CASSYPTGQETQYF; V: TRBV5-1; D: NA; size: few; J: TRBJ2-5
DNA: TGTGCCAGCAGCCCAAGTCGGTCCACTGAAGCTTTCTTT; CDR3: CASSPSRSTEAFF; V: TRBV14; D: NA; size: NA; J: TRBJ1-1
DNA: TGTGCCAGCAGCAAATTTCCCGAGCAGACAGAGAAAGAGACCCAGTACTTC; CDR3: CASSKFPEQTEKETQYF; V: TRBV21-1; D: NA; size: few; J: TRBJ2-5
DNA: TGTGCCAGCAGTCGCGATTCGACAGGGAGCTCCTACGAGCAGTACTTC; CDR3: CASSRDSTGSSYEQYF; V: TRBV27; D: TRBD1; size: few; J: TRBJ2-7
DNA: TGCAGCGTTGGGGACGGCGGGGCCTACGAGCAGTACTTC; CDR3: CSVGDGGAYEQYF; V: TRBV29-1; D: NA; size: few; J: TRBJ2-7
DNA: TGTGCCTGGAGTGCCTCCCTTGGAGGGAGGGGCACTGAAGCTTTCTTT; CDR3: CAWSASLGGRGTEAFF; V: TRBV30; D: NA; size: few; J: TRBJ1-1
DNA: TGCGCCAGCAGCCCCCTCTACACAGGAACTCAGTACTTC; CDR3: CASSPLYTGTQYF; V: TRBV4-1; D: NA; size: NA; J: TRBJ2-7
DNA: TGTGCCAGCAGCTTTGGCAGATACAATGAGCAGTTCTTC; CDR3: CASSFGRYNEQFF; V: TRBV7-2; D: NA; size: few; J: TRBJ2-1
DNA: TGCAGCGTCGACGGGGTTTTCGGCTACACCTTC; CDR3: CSVDGVFGYTF; V: TRBV29-1; D: NA; size: NA; J: TRBJ1-2
DNA: TGTGCCAGCAGCTTATCCCGCGGGAGAGCTACCGGGGAGCTGTTTTTT; CDR3: CASSLSRGRATGELFF; V: TRBV11-2; D: TRBD2; size: few; J: TRBJ2-2
DNA: TGTGCCAGCAGCTCGGGACAGGTGGGAGAGACCCAGTACTTC; CDR3: CASSSGQVGETQYF; V: TRBV7-9; D: TRBD1; size: NA; J: TRBJ2-5
DNA: TGTGCCTGGAGTGTCTCTGCCAGCTACAATGAGCAGTTCTTC; CDR3: CAWSVSASYNEQFF; V: TRBV30; D: NA; size: NA; J: TRBJ2-1
DNA: TGCGCCAGCAGTCAAAAGGACAGCTACAATGAGCAGTTCTTC; CDR3: CASSQKDSYNEQFF; V: TRBV23-1; D: NA; size: few; J: TRBJ2-1
DNA: TGTGCCAGCAGCCTGTTTGATGGCTACACCTTC; CDR3: CASSLFDGYTF; V: TRBV7-2; D: NA; size: few; J: TRBJ1-2
DNA: TGTGCCACTGGGGGGGGACAGGGCTCCTACGAGCAGTACTTC; CDR3: CATGGGQGSYEQYF; V: TRBV7-9; D: TRBD1; size: NA; J: TRBJ2-7
DNA: TGTGCCAGCAGTTTCATACTACAGGGGGCTAATCAGCCCCAGCATTTT; CDR3: CASSFILQGANQPQHF; V: TRBV28; D: TRBD1; size: NA; J: TRBJ1-5
DNA: TGTGCCAGCAGTACAGGGCCCACCGGGGAGCTGTTTTTT; CDR3: CASSTGPTGELFF; V: TRBV6-4; D: NA; size: NA; J: TRBJ2-2
DNA: TGCGCCAGCAGCCAAGCGCGGACTAGCGGGAGCACAGATACGCAGTATTTT; CDR3: CASSQARTSGSTDTQYF; V: TRBV4-3; D: TRBD2; size: few; J: TRBJ2-3
DNA: TGTGCCAGCAGGACCGTCAGGGTCAACACTGAAGCTTTCTTT; CDR3: CASRTVRVNTEAFF; V: TRBV11-2; D: NA; size: few; J: TRBJ1-1
DNA: TGCGCCAGCAGCCGGCGAGGTTCCCCGAACACCGGGGAGCTGTTTTTT; CDR3: CASSRRGSPNTGELFF; V: TRBV4-3; D: NA; size: NA; J: TRBJ2-2
DNA: TGTGCCACCAGCAGAGCGGGACTAGCGGGAGGGGGCACAGATACGCAGTATTTT; CDR3: CATSRAGLAGGGTDTQYF; V: TRBV15; D: TRBD2; size: few; J: TRBJ2-3
DNA: TGTGCCAGCAGTAATCCCGGGGGCTACGAGCAGTACTTC; CDR3: CASSNPGGYEQYF; V: TRBV7-2; D: NA; size: NA; J: TRBJ2-7
DNA: TGTGCCAGCAGCCGGGACAGGGAGGGTGAGCAGTACTTC; CDR3: CASSRDREGEQYF; V: TRBV5-4; D: TRBD1; size: NA; J: TRBJ2-7
DNA: TGCGCCAGCCGATTTGGGCCGAGCAATCAGCCCCAGCATTTT; CDR3: CASRFGPSNQPQHF; V: TRBV5-1; D: NA; size: few; J: TRBJ1-5
DNA: TGCAGCGCCGTTCCCCAGCGGGGGGCGCTAGATACGCAGTATTTT; CDR3: CSAVPQRGALDTQYF; V: TRBV29-1; D: TRBD2; size: NA; J: TRBJ2-3
DNA: TGTGCCACCAGCAGAGAACACCTAGGAGGCTATGGCTACACCTTC; CDR3: CATSREHLGGYGYTF; V: TRBV15; D: NA; size: few; J: TRBJ1-2
DNA: TGTGCCTTCGGACTAGCGGTCAACACCGGGGAGCTGTTTTTT; CDR3: CAFGLAVNTGELFF; V: TRBV30; D: TRBD2; size: NA; J: TRBJ2-2
DNA: TGCGCCAGCAGCTTAAGGGGCGGCGGGCAGTACTTC; CDR3: CASSLRGGGQYF; V: TRBV5-1; D: NA; size: few; J: TRBJ2-7
DNA: TGTGCCAGCAGCCGGGACACCACCTTGGTTGGCACAGATACGCAGTATTTT; CDR3: CASSRDTTLVGTDTQYF; V: TRBV7-2; D: NA; size: NA; J: TRBJ2-3
DNA: TGTGCCAGCAGCTCGCGGCAGAACAATGAGCAGTTCTTC; CDR3: CASSSRQNNEQFF; V: TRBV5-4; D: NA; size: NA; J: TRBJ2-1
DNA: TGCAGCGCCCGGGACACGTTAAGGGAACCTGAAGCTTTCTTT; CDR3: CSARDTLREPEAFF; V: TRBV29-1; D: NA; size: NA; J: TRBJ1-1
DNA: TGTGCCAGCAGTTCGGCCGTAGGACTAGCGGGAAAGGCCTACAATGAGCAGTTCTTC; CDR3: CASSSAVGLAGKAYNEQFF; V: TRBV11-2; D: TRBD2; size: NA; J: TRBJ2-1
DNA: TGCGCCAGCAGCTTGGATAGCGGGAGAGGGTACGAGCAGTACTTC; CDR3: CASSLDSGRGYEQYF; V: TRBV5-1; D: TRBD2; size: few; J: TRBJ2-7
DNA: TGTGCCAGCAGTTCCCGTCCAGGCTTTAGTACCGGGGAGCTGTTTTTT; CDR3: CASSSRPGFSTGELFF; V: TRBV28; D: NA; size: NA; J: TRBJ2-2
DNA: TGCGCCAGCAGCCAAGGGTTCCCAGGGGTTAATCAGCCCCAGCATTTT; CDR3: CASSQGFPGVNQPQHF; V: TRBV4-1; D: NA; size: few; J: TRBJ1-5
DNA: TGCGCCAGCAGCCGAGGACAGGGGTTCTACAATGAGCAGTTCTTC; CDR3: CASSRGQGFYNEQFF; V: TRBV5-1; D: TRBD1; size: NA; J: TRBJ2-1